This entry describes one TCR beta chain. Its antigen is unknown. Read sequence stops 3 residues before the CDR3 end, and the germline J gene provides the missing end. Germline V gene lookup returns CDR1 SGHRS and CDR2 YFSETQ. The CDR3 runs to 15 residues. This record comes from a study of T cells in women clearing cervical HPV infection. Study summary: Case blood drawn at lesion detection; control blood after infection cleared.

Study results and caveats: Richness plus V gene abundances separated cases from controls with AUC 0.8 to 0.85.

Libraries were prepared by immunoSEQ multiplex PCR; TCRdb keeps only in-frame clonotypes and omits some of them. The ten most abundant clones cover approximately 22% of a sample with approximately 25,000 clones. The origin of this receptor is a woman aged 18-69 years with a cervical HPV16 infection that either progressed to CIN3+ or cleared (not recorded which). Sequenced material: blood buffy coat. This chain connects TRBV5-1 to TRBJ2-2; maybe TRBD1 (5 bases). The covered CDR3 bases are TGCGCCAGCAGCGTGGCCTACTCTGGGGCCAACGTG. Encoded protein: CASSVAYSGANV. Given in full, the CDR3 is CASSVAYSGANVLFF.